Shown below are 20 T cell receptor beta chains from a single sample sequenced in a study of neurological immune-mediated disorders (dated by TCRdb to about 2019). Library generation was performed with 5' RACE. The sequencer was an Illumina HiSeq 2500. Starting from the raw public reads, TCRdb applied fastp trimming at Q25, assembled clones with MiXCR and retained in-frame beta chains. Entries are consolidated by CDR3 protein sequence, retaining the most common genes and DNA. This sample gives 80,000 to 85,000 distinct CDR3 sequences in total; just over 2.5% of them show up just once. Roughly 1.1% of the sample belongs to the ten largest clones. The specimen sequenced was PBMCs. The source is a woman in her twenties or thirties with multiple sclerosis.

This clonotype was counted many times. The V call is TRBV29-1, the J call TRBJ2-3, with D uncertain. V was trimmed by 4 bases and J by 0 bases, leaving 14 bases between them. Germline V lookup: CDR1 SQVTM, CDR2 ANQGSEA. There are 15 residues in the CDR3. The CDR3 DNA sequence: TGCAGCGTTGTGGATAGCCCTACTAGCACAGATACGCAGTATTTT. It specifies CSVVDSPTSTDTQYF.

This clonotype appeared many times. The chain is built from TRBV20-1 and TRBJ2-7, with TRBD1 matching over 7 bases. J lost 2 bases, V lost 3 bases, and 16 bases had no gene match. Germline V gives CDR1 DFQATT, CDR2 SNEGSKA (reference sequence). This CDR3 spans 17 amino acids. CDR3 residues: CSASVLKQGQFPYEQYF. The CDR3 nucleotides are TGCAGTGCTAGCGTTCTAAAACAGGGACAGTTCCCCTACGAGCAGTACTTC.

This clonotype was seen at least ten times. V is TRBV6-2 or TRBV6-3 and J is TRBJ2-5, with D possibly TRBD1 on 5 matching bases. The germline V gene has CDR1 MNHEY and CDR2 SVGEGT. The CDR3 covers 13 residues. V was cut by 2 bases and J by 1 base, with 5 bases left in between. CDR3: CASSYRGQETQYF. The CDR3 bases are TGTGCCAGCAGTTACAGGGGCCAAGAGACCCAGTACTTC.

V usage is TRBV20-1 and J usage is TRBJ2-3, with a weak D call TRBD2 (6 bases). The germline V gene encodes CDR1 DFQATT and CDR2 SNEGSKA (reference sequence). Trimming stripped 1 base from V and 5 bases from J, with 7 bases between. The CDR3 covers 12 residues. Written as DNA, the CDR3 is TGCAGTGCTAGAGGTAGCGGAGATACGCAGTATTTT. Amino acid sequence: CSARGSGDTQYF.

At least ten counts were recorded for this clonotype. V and J are TRBV6-5 and TRBJ2-7, with D uncertain. Germline CDR1 reads MNHEY; CDR2 reads SVGAGI. The V and J ends lost 7 bases and 2 bases respectively, with 12 bases between them. This CDR3 region has 13 residues. DNA of the CDR3: TGTGCCAGCATTGACCTTAATGCCTACGAGCAGTACTTC. Residues: CASIDLNAYEQYF.

This clonotype was detected ten times or more. The rearrangement uses TRBV7-9 and TRBJ1-4, with D perhaps matching TRBD1 (5 bases). There are 14 residues in the CDR3. The germline V gene has CDR1 SEHNR and CDR2 FQNEAQ (reference sequence). The germline V and J ends were trimmed by 11 bases and 8 bases, with 21 bases remaining between them. Here the CDR3 DNA reads TGTGCCGGGACGGTTTCCCCACCCGGGGAAAAACTGTTTTTT. This translates into CAGTVSPPGEKLFF.

This clonotype was seen many times. The J gene is TRBJ2-7, the V gene TRBV5-1; 7 nucleotides align to TRBD2. The CDR3 is 14 residues long. J was trimmed by 2 bases and V by 0 bases; bases with no gene match: 2. From germline, CDR1 is SGHRS and CDR2 YFSETQ. DNA for the CDR3: TGCGCCAGCAGCTTGGATCGGGGGGCCTACGAGCAGTACTTC. Protein: CASSLDRGAYEQYF.

There are many counts of this clonotype. The V and J genes are TRBV7-9 and TRBJ2-1; 7 bases map to TRBD2. Trimming removed 4 bases from V and 1 base from J; junction bases left unmatched: 7. CDR1 is SEHNR, CDR2 FQNEAQ, per germline (reference sequence). CDR3 size: 16 residues. In nucleotides, the CDR3 is TGTGCCAGCAGCTCCGTAGCGGGCGGGTCCTACAATGAGCAGTTCTTC. Amino acid sequence: CASSSVAGGSYNEQFF.

This clonotype showed up many times. The chain links TRBV29-1 to TRBJ2-3; D gene ambiguous. V lost 8 bases and J lost 2, with 14 bases in between. This CDR3 spans 13 amino acids. The germline CDR1 and CDR2 sequences are SQVTM and ANQGSEA. CDR3 nucleotide sequence: TGCAGCCTCTCCCAATCTTACACAGATACGCAGTATTTT. Its translation is CSLSQSYTDTQYF.

This clonotype was picked up many times. This chain joins TRBV27 and TRBJ2-1, with D perhaps TRBD1 (5 bases). The CDR3 sequence is 14 residues long. V lost 8 bases and J lost 1, with 12 bases in between. Germline V gene data show CDR1 as MNHEY and CDR2 as SMNVEV (reference sequence). The CDR3 sequence is CASHSRVSYNEQFF. Written as DNA, the CDR3 is TGTGCCAGCCACTCCAGGGTTTCCTACAATGAGCAGTTCTTC.

This clonotype was seen ten or more times. The rearrangement uses TRBV27 and TRBJ2-5; D might be TRBD2 (5 bases). Deletions cut 5 bases from V and 0 bases from J, with 10 bases between. Germline lookup yields CDR1 MNHEY and CDR2 SMNVEV (reference sequence). The CDR3 is 14 residues long. The CDR3 nucleotides read TGTGCCAGCAGTCGAACTAGAAACCAAGAGACCCAGTACTTC. Amino acid sequence: CASSRTRNQETQYF.

This clonotype was found many times. This chain uses TRBV5-1 with TRBJ2-4; D ambiguous. Germline V CDR1 and CDR2: SGHRS, YFSETQ. V lost 4 bases to trimming and J lost 2 bases, with 13 bases between them. The CDR3 has 15 residues. This CDR3 is CASSDRVGSKNIQYF. The CDR3, as DNA: TGCGCCAGCAGCGACCGGGTGGGGTCCAAAAACATTCAGTACTTC.

This clonotype appeared a few times. A clone one base away is much larger, so this may be a read error. V is TRBV7-9 and J is TRBJ1-1; D gene ambiguous. The CDR3 has 11 amino acids. The germline CDR1 and CDR2 sequences are SEHNR and FQNEAQ (reference sequence). CDR3: CDSRSNTEAFF. The CDR3 coding sequence is TGTGACAGCCGCAGCAACACTGAAGCTTTCTTT.

This clonotype was seen ten or more times. The CDR3 is CASSLAPPSNTEAFF. Written as DNA, the CDR3 is TGCGCCAGCAGCTTGGCCCCCCCGTCGAACACTGAAGCTTTCTTT. This rearrangement joins TRBV5-1 to TRBJ1-1; D gene uncertain. The V gene's germline CDR1 is SGHRS and CDR2 YFSETQ. The CDR3 has 15 residues. V lost 0 bases and J 1 base, leaving 10 bases between the germline ends. The full variable domain, rest sourced from reference TRBV5-1 and TRBJ1-1, is KAGVTQTPRYLIKTRGQQVTLSCSPISGHRSVSWYQQTPGQGLQFLFEYFSETQRNKGNFPGRFSGRQFSNSRSEMNVSTLELGDSALYLCASSLAPPSNTEAFFGQGTRLTVV.

This clonotype was detected ten times or more. The rearrangement uses TRBV11-2 and TRBJ2-1; the D gene could be TRBD1 or TRBD2 (6 bases each). The CDR3 runs to 16 residues. CDR1 SGHAT and CDR2 FQNNGV come from the germline V gene. The V end lost 4 bases, the J end lost 1 base, and 14 bases lay between the germline ends. CDR3 residues: CASSSGAVGSYNEQFF. For the CDR3, the DNA is TGTGCCAGCAGCTCGGGGGCAGTGGGTTCCTACAATGAGCAGTTCTTC.

This clonotype has ten or more counts. J is TRBJ1-2 and V is TRBV7-9; D not certain. Germline V gives CDR1 SEHNR, CDR2 FQNEAQ (reference sequence). CDR3 size: 11 residues. V was pared by 8 bases and J by 4 bases, with 8 bases between. CDR3 bases: TGTGCCAGCGGGAACCTCTATGGCTACACCTTC. Translated: CASGNLYGYTF.

There are many counts of this clonotype. The V call is TRBV7-9, the J call TRBJ2-2, with 8 bases fitting TRBD2. This CDR3 contains 17 residues. Germline loops: CDR1 SEHNR, CDR2 FQNEAQ (reference sequence). J was trimmed by 1 base and V by 4 bases; bases with no gene match: 8. The CDR3 reads CASSSTLAGWNTGELFF. The CDR3 DNA reads as TGTGCCAGCAGCTCGACGTTAGCGGGATGGAACACCGGGGAGCTGTTTTTT.

This clonotype was seen more than once but under ten times. One end of the junction is discordant with germline, which a read error may explain. The V call is TRBV7-2, the J call TRBJ2-7; TRBD2 might be the D (5 bases). The germline V gene encodes CDR1 SGHTA and CDR2 FQGNSA. This CDR3 has 17 residues. The CDR3 nucleotides are TGTGCCAGTAGCTTAAGGAGGAGTGTTTTGGCCTCCTACGAGCAGTACTTC. Its protein is CASSLRRSVLASYEQYF. Full variable domain (rest looked up from reference TRBV7-2 and TRBJ2-7): GAGVSQSPSNKVTEKGKDVELRCDPISGHTALYWYRQSLGQGLEFLIYFQGNSAPDKSGLPSDRFSAERTGGSVSTLTIQRTQQEDSAVYLCASSLRRSVLASYEQYFGPGTRLTVT.

This clonotype was detected many times. The rearrangement joins TRBV4-2 to TRBJ2-2; 13 bases fit TRBD2. The CDR3 spans 16 residues. Trimming at V came to 3 bases and at J to 7 bases, leaving 5 bases not matched to a gene. Germline CDR1 reads LGHNA; CDR2 reads YNFKEQ. The CDR3 protein is CASSHPGLAGLGELFF. In DNA form, the CDR3 reads TGTGCCAGCAGCCACCCGGGACTAGCGGGACTCGGGGAGCTGTTTTTT.

This clonotype was picked up many times. The genes are TRBV7-9 and TRBJ1-2; 7 bases map to TRBD1. In germline, CDR1 is SEHNR, CDR2 FQNEAQ (reference sequence). Trimming cost V 10 bases and J 1 base; bases outside gene matches: 15. CDR3 size: 16 residues. CDR3 coding DNA: TGTGCCATTTGGACAGGCCGCCCCTACGATAACTATGGCTACACCTTC. The encoded protein is CAIWTGRPYDNYGYTF.